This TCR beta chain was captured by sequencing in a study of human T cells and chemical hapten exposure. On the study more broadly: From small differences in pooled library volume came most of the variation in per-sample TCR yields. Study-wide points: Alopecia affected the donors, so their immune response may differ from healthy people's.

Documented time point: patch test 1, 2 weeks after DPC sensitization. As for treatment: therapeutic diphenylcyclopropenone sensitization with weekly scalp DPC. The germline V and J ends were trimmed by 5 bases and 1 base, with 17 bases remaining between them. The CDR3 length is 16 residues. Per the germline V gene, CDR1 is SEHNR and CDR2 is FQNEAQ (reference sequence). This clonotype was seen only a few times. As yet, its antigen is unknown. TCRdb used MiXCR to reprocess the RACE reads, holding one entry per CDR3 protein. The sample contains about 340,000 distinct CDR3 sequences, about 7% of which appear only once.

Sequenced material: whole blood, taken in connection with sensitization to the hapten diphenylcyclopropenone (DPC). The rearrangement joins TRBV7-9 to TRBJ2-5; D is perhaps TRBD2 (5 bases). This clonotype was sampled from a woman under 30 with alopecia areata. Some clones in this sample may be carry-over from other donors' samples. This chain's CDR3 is CASSPTGNSGQETQYF. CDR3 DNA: TGTGCCAGCAGCCCGACTGGGAACAGCGGCCAAGAGACCCAGTACTTC.